This TCR beta chain was identified during a study of cytomegalovirus exposure and HLA in healthy donors. Study outcomes and limitations: A later analysis linked a missense variant in DCLRE1C to the trimming of TCR beta V and J genes.

Concerning this clone: Its antigen is not known.

13 Jbeta primers and 60 Vbeta primers were used for the PCR. TCRdb keeps only in-frame clones here, not all; method: immunoSEQ multiplex PCR. Found here are 200,000 or so clones, 82% of them singletons; the top ten hold roughly 0.1%. Germline V CDR1 and CDR2: SGHRS, YFSETQ. The length of the CDR3 is 13 residues. Trimming cost V 7 bases and J 8 bases, with 18 bases left between them. The origin of this receptor is a boy aged 2 to 10 in good health and CMV-seronegative. The sequenced sample was PBMCs. This chain uses TRBV5-1 with TRBJ1-2; a weak D match, TRBD1 (6 bases). The CDR3 nucleotides read TGCGCCAGCCATCAAACAGGGATCGGCGGCTACACCTTC. Translated, it gives CASHQTGIGGYTF.